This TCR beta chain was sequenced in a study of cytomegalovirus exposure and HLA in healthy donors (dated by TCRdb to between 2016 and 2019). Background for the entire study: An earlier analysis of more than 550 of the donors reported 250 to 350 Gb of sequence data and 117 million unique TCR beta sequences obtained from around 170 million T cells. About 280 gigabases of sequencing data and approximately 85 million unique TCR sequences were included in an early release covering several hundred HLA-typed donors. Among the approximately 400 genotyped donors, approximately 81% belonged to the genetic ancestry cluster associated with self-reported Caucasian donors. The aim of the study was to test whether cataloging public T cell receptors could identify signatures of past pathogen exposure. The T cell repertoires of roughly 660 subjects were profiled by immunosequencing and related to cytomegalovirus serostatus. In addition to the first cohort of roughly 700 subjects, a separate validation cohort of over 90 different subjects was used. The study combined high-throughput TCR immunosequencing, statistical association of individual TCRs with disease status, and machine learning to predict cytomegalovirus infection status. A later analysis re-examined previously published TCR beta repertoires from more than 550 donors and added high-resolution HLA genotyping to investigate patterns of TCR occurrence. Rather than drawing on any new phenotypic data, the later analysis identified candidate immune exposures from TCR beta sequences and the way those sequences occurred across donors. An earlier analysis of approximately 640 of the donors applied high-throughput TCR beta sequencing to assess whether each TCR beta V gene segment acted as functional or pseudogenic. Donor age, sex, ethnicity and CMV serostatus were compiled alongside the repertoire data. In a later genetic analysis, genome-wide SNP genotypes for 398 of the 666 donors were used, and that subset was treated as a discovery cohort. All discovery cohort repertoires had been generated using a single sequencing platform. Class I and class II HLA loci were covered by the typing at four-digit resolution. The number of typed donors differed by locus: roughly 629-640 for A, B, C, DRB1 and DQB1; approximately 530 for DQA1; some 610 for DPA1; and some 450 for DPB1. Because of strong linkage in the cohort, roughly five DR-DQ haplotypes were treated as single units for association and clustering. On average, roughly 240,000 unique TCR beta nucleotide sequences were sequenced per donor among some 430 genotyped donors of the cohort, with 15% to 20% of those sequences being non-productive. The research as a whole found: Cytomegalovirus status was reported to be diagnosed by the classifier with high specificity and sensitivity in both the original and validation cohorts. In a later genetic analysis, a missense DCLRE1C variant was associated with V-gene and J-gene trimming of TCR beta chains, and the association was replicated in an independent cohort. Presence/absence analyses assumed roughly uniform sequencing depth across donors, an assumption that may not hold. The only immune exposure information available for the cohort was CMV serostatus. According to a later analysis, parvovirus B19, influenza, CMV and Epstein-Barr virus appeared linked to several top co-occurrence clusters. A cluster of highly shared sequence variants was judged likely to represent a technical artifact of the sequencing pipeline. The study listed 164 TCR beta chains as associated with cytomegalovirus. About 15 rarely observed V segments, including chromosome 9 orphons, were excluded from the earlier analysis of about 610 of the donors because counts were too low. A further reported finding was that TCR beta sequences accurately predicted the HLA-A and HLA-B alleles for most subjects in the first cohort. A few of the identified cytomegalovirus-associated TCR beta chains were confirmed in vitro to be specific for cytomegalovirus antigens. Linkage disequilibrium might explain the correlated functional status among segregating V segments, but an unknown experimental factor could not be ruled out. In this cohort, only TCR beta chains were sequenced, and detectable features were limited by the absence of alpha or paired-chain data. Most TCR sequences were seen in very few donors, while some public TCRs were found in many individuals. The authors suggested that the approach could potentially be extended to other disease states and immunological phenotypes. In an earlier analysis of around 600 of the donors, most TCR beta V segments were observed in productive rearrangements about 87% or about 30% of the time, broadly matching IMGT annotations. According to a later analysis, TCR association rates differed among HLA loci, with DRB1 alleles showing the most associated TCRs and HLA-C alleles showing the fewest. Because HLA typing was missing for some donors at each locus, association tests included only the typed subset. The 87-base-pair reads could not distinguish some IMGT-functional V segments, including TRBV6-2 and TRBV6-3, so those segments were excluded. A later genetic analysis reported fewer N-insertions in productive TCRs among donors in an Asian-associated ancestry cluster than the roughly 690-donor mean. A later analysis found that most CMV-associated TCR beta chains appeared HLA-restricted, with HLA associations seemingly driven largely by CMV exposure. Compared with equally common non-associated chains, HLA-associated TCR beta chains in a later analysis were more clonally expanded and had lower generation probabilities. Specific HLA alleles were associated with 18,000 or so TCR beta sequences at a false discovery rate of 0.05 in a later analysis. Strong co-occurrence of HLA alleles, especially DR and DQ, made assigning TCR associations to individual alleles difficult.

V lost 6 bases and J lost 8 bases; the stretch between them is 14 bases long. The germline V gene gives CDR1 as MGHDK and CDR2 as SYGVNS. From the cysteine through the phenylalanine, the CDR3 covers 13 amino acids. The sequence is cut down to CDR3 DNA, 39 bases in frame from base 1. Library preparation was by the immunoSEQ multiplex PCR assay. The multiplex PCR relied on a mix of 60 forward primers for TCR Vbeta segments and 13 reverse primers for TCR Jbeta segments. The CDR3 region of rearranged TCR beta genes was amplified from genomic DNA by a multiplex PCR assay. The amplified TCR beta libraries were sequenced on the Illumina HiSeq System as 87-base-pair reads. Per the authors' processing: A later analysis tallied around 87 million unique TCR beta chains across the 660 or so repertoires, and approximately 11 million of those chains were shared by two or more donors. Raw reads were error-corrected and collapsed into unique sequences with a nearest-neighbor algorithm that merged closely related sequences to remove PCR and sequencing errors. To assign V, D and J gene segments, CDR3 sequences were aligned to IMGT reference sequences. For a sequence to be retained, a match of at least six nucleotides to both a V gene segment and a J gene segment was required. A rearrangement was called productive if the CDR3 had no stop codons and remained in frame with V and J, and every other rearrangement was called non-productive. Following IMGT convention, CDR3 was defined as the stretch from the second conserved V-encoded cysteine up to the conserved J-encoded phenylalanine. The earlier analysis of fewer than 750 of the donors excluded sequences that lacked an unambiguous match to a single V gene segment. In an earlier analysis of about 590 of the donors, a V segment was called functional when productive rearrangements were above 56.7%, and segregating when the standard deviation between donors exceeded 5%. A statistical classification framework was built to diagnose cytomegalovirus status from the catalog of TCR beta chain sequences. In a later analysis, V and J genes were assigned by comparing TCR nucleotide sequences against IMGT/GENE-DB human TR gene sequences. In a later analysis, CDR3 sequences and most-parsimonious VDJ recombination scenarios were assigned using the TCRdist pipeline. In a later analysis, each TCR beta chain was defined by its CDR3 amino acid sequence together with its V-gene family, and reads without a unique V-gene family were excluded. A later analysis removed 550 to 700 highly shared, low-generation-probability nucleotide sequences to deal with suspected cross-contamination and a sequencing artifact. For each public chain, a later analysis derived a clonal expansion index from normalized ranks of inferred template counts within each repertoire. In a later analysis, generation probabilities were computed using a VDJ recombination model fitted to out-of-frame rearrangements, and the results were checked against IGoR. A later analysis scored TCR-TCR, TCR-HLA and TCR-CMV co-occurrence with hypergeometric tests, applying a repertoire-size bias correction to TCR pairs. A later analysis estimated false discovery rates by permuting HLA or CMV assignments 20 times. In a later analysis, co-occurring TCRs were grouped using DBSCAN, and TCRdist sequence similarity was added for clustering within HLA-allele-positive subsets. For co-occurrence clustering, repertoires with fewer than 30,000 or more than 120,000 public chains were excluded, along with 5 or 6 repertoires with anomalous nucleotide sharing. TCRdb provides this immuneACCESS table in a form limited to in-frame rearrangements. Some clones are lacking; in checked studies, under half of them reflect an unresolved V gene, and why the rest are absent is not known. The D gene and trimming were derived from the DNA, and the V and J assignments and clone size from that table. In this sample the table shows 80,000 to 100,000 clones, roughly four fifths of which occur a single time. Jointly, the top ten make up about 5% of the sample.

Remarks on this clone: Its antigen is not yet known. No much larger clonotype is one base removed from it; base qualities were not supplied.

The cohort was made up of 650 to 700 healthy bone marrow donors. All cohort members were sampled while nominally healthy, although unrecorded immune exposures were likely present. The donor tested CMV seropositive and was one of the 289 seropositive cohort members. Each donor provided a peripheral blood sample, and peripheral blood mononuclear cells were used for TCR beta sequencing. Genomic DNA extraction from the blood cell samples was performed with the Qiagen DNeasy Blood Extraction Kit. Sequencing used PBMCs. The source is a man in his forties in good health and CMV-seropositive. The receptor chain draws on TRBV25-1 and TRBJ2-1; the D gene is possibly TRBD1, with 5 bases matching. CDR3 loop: CASRGAPLYEQFF. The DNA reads TGTGCCAGCAGAGGGGCCCCCCTCTATGAGCAGTTCTTC.